The 9 T cell receptor beta chains given below trace back to one sample, sequenced in a study of CD8 T cells in Susac syndrome. Reverse transcription used about 0.45 to 1 ug RNA and random hexamers. Each CDR3 protein gets one entry after TCRdb re-called the immunoSEQ multiplex PCR reads with MiXCR. The sample contains 150,000 to 200,000 distinct CDR3 sequences, about 94% of which appear only once. Sequencing was performed on CD4+ T cells from PBMCs. These receptors all come from a human donor in good health.

The chain couples TRBV30 to TRBJ2-7, with 12 bases matching TRBD1. V lost 6 bases and J lost 5; bases outside the gene matches: 11. Germline V gene sequence: CDR1 GTSNPN, CDR2 SVGIG (reference sequence). The CDR3 is 15 amino acids. This CDR3 is CACVEPGQGAHEQYF. The DNA of the CDR3 is TGTGCCTGCGTCGAACCGGGACAGGGGGCCCACGAGCAGTACTTC.

The CDR3 coding sequence is TGCAGCGTTTACCAGGGTCGGAATGGCTACACCTTC. Protein product: CSVYQGRNGYTF. The chain uses TRBV29-1 and TRBJ1-2, with D possibly matching TRBD1 (5 bases). CDR1 SQVTM and CDR2 ANQGSEA come from the germline V gene. Trimming removed 5 bases from V and 6 bases from J, with 13 bases in between. The CDR3 is 12 residues long.

The rearrangement uses TRBV9 and TRBJ1-6; D not certain. The CDR3 is 14 residues long. Trimming left V 3 bases short and J 5 bases short, with 9 bases between. The germline CDR1 and CDR2 sequences are SGDLS and YYNGEE. In DNA form, the CDR3 reads TGTGCCAGCAGCGACCCCGGAGATAATTCACCCCTCCACTTT. Amino acids: CASSDPGDNSPLHF. Based on the CDR3 plus reference TRBV9 and TRBJ1-6, the full variable domain is DSGVTQTPKHLITATGQRVTLRCSPRSGDLSVYWYQQSLDQGLQFLIQYYNGEERAKGNILERFSAQQFPDLHSELNLSSLELGDSALYFCASSDPGDNSPLHFGNGTRLTVT.

The CDR3: CSVKGTAITEAFF. The CDR3 DNA follows: TGCAGCGTTAAGGGGACAGCTATCACTGAAGCTTTCTTT. The V gene is TRBV29-1, the J gene TRBJ1-1; 7 bases line up with TRBD1. There are 13 residues in the CDR3. Trimming cost V 5 bases and J 4 bases; bases outside gene matches: 7. The V gene's germline CDR1 is SQVTM and CDR2 ANQGSEA.

This clonotype was detected only once. This chain connects TRBV12-3 or TRBV12-4 to TRBJ1-3; D perhaps matches TRBD1 (5 bases). This CDR3 is 14 amino acids long. The V gene lost 6 bases and the J gene lost 4 bases, with 13 bases spanning the gap. CDR3 bases: TGTGCCAGCAGCCCTACAGGTCCAGGAAACACCATATATTTT. Translation: CASSPTGPGNTIYF.

The chain couples TRBV19 to TRBJ1-5; tentatively, D is TRBD1 (6 bases). CDR3 length equals 14 residues. Germline CDR1 is LNHDA and CDR2 is SQIVND (reference sequence). V gave up 5 bases and J gave up 2 bases, with 10 bases separating them. The CDR3 DNA reads TGTGCCAGTAGTGCCGGGGGCCGCAATCAGCCCCAGCATTTT. This codes for CASSAGGRNQPQHF.

The chain recombines TRBV9 with TRBJ1-3, with D possibly TRBD1 on 5 matching bases. The V gene's germline CDR1 is SGDLS and CDR2 YYNGEE. Trimming removed 1 base at V and 1 base at J, with 9 bases between. The CDR3 consists of 15 residues. Here the CDR3 reads CASSVSGTSGNTIYF. Here the CDR3 DNA reads TGTGCCAGCAGCGTATCGGGGACGTCTGGAAACACCATATATTTT.

The chain has TRBV2 and TRBJ1-6; 8 bases line up with TRBD1. Germline assignment: CDR1 SNHLY and CDR2 FYNNEI. The CDR3 contains 14 residues. The junction had 8 bases not matched to a gene; V was cut back by 6 bases and J by 10 bases. The DNA for the CDR3 is TGTGCCAGCAGGGAGGGACAGGTTCGATCACCCCTCCACTTT. This translates into CASREGQVRSPLHF.

V usage is TRBV7-2 and J usage is TRBJ2-5; 7 bases are shared with TRBD2. The V segment lost 4 bases and the J segment 5 bases; nucleotides outside the gene matches: 7. CDR1 is SGHTA and CDR2 is FQGNSA in the germline V gene. The CDR3 is made up of 14 amino acids. CDR3 in DNA: TGTGCCAGCAGCTCGACTAGCAGGTGGGAGACCCAGTACTTC. It specifies CASSSTSRWETQYF.